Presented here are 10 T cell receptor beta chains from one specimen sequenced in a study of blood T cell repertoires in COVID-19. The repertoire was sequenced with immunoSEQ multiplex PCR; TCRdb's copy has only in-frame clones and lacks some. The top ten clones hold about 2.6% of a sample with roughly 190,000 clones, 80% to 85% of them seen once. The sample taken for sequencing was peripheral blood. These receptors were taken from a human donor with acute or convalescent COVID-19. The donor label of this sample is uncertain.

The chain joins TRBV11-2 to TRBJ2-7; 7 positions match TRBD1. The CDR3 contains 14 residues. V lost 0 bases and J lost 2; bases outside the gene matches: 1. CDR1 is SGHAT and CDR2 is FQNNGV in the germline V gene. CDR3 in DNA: TGTGCCAGCAGCTTAGATGGGACAGCCTACGAGCAGTACTTC. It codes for CASSLDGTAYEQYF. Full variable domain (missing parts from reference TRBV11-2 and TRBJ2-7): EAGVAQSPRYKIIEKRQSVAFWCNPISGHATLYWYQQILGQGPKLLIQFQNNGVVDDSQLPKDRFSAERLKGVDSTLKIQPAKLEDSAVYLCASSLDGTAYEQYFGPGTRLTVT.

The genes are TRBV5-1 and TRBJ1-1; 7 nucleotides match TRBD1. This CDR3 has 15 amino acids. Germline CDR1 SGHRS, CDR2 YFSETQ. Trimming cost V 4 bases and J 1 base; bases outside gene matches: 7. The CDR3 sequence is CASSRSTGSNTEAFF. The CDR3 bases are TGCGCCAGCAGCCGCTCGACAGGGTCGAACACTGAAGCTTTCTTT.

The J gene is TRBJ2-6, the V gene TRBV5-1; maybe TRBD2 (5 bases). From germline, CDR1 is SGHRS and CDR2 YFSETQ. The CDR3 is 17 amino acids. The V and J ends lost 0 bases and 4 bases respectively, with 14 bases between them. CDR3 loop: CASSLEVGGSGANVLTF. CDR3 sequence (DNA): TGCGCCAGCAGCTTGGAAGTCGGAGGTTCGGGGGCCAACGTCCTGACTTTC. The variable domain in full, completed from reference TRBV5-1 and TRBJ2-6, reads KAGVTQTPRYLIKTRGQQVTLSCSPISGHRSVSWYQQTPGQGLQFLFEYFSETQRNKGNFPGRFSGRQFSNSRSEMNVSTLELGDSALYLCASSLEVGGSGANVLTFGAGSRLTVL.

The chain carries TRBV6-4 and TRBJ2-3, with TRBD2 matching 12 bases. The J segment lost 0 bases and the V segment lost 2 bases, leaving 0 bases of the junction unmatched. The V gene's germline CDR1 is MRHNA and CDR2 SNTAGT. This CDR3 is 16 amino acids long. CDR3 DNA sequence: TGTGCCAGCAGTGACGGACTAGCGGGGAGCACAGATACGCAGTATTTT. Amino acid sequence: CASSDGLAGSTDTQYF.

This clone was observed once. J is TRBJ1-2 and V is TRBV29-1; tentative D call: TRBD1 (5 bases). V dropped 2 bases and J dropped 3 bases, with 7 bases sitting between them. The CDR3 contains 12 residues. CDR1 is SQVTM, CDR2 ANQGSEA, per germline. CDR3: CSVERQYYGYTF. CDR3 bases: TGCAGCGTTGAAAGACAGTACTATGGCTACACCTTC.

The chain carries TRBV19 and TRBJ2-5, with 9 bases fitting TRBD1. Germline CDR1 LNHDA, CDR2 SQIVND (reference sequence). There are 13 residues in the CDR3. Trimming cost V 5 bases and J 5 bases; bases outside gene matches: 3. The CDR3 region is CASSGQGHETQYF. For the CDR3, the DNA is TGTGCCAGTAGTGGACAGGGGCACGAGACCCAGTACTTC.

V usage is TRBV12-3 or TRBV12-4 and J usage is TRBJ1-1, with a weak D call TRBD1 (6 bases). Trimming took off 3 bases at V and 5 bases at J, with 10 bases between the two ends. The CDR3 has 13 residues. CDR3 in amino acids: CASSFEGGTEAFF. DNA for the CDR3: TGTGCCAGCAGTTTTGAAGGGGGTACTGAAGCTTTCTTT.

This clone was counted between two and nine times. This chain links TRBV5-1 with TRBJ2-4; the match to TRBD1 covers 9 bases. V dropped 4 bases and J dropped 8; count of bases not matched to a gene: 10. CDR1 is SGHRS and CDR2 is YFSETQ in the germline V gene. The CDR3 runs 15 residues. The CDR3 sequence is CASSASTGGVDIQYF. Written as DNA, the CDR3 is TGCGCCAGCAGCGCCTCGACAGGGGGTGTTGACATTCAGTACTTC. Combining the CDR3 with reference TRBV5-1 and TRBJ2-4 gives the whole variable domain KAGVTQTPRYLIKTRGQQVTLSCSPISGHRSVSWYQQTPGQGLQFLFEYFSETQRNKGNFPGRFSGRQFSNSRSEMNVSTLELGDSALYLCASSASTGGVDIQYFGAGTRLSVL.

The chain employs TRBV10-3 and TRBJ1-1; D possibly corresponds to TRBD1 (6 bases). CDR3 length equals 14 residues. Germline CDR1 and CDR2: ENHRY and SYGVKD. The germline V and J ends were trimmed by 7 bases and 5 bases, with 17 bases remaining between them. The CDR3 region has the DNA TGTGCCATCACCCTACAGGGTGAAGGTACTGAAGCTTTCTTT. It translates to CAITLQGEGTEAFF.

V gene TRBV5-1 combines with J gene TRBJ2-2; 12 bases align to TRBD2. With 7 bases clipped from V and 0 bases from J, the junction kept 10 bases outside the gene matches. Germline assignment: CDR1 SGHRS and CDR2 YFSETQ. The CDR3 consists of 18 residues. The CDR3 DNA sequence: TGCGCCAGCGCAGGACTAGCGGGACCTATTACGAACACCGGGGAGCTGTTTTTT. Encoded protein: CASAGLAGPITNTGELFF.